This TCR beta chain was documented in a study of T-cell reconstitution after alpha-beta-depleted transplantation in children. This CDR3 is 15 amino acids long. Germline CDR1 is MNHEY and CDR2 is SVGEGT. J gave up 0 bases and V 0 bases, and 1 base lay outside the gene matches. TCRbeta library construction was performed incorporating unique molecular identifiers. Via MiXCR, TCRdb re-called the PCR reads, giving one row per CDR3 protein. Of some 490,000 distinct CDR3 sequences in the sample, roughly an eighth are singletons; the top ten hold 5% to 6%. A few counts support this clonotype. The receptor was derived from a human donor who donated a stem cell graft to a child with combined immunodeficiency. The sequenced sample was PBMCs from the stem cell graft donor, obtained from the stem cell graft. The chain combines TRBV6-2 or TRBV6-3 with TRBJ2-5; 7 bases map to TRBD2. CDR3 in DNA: TGTGCCAGCAGTTACTCAGCGGGGTACCAAGAGACCCAGTACTTC. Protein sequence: CASSYSAGYQETQYF.